This passage covers 20 T cell receptor beta chains from one sample sequenced in a study of PD-L1 blockade in urothelial cancer (dated by TCRdb to about 2017). Library construction relied on the immunoSEQ multiplex PCR assay. The clones in this table, taken by TCRdb from immuneACCESS, are in-frame only. Not every clone is retained; where verified, under half of the shortfall comes from an unresolved V gene, and the cause of the rest is unknown. The sample profile shows 45,000 to 65,000 clones; approximately 80% of them were found once. Clones ranked in the top ten supply 5.5% to 7.5% of the sample. This specimen consisted of PBMCs, obtained around atezolizumab (anti-PD-L1) treatment. The origin of the receptors is a man aged 35 to 55 with urothelial cancer.

In its sample, this clone was seen once. The chain employs TRBV18 and TRBJ2-7; the match to TRBD2 covers 8 bases. The CDR3 has 14 residues. Germline values: CDR1 KGHSH, CDR2 LQKENI. Unmatched junction bases numbered 4, after V lost 4 bases and J lost 2 bases. CDR3 in DNA: TGTGCCAGCTCACTTAGCGGGGTCCCCTACGAGCAGTACTTC. This gives the protein CASSLSGVPYEQYF.

This chain uses TRBV19 with TRBJ1-1; D possibly corresponds to TRBD1 (5 bases). Trimming removed 3 bases from V and 1 base from J, with 12 bases in between. Germline CDR1 reads LNHDA; CDR2 reads SQIVND (reference sequence). This CDR3 spans 15 amino acids. The CDR3 DNA reads as TGTGCCAGTAGTATGCCCCAGGGCGGGAACACTGAAGCTTTCTTT. It translates to CASSMPQGGNTEAFF.

The genes are TRBV7-2 and TRBJ2-5, with D perhaps TRBD2 (5 bases). The CDR3 totals 14 residues. Per germline, CDR1 SGHTA and CDR2 FQGNSA. V was clipped by 0 bases and J by 5 bases, with 10 bases between them. As DNA, the CDR3 is TGTGCCAGCAGCTTAGCGAGGGCCAGTGAGACCCAGTACTTC. This codes for CASSLARASETQYF.

The rearrangement uses TRBV20-1 and TRBJ2-7; D ambiguous. Trimming stripped 6 bases from V and 5 bases from J, with 11 bases between. Germline V gene lookup returns CDR1 DFQATT and CDR2 SNEGSKA (reference sequence). There are 11 residues in the CDR3. The CDR3 sequence: CSAQGANEQYF. In nucleotides, the CDR3 is TGCAGTGCCCAAGGAGCCAACGAGCAGTACTTC.

The chain links TRBV6-5 to TRBJ2-3, with D unresolved. Per the germline V gene, CDR1 is MNHEY and CDR2 is SVGAGI. The CDR3 contains 11 residues. Trimming removed 6 bases from V and 2 bases from J, with 3 bases in between. CDR3 DNA sequence: TGTGCCAGCAGGTACACAGATACGCAGTATTTT. Amino acids: CASRYTDTQYF.

This clone was observed a handful of times. The J gene is TRBJ2-1, the V gene TRBV19, with D perhaps TRBD2 (6 bases). Germline V gene sequence: CDR1 LNHDA, CDR2 SQIVND (reference sequence). The CDR3 loop spans 11 amino acids. V was trimmed by 7 bases and J by 12 bases, leaving 13 bases between them. CDR3 sequence reads: CASKAGPAQFF. CDR3 in DNA: TGTGCCAGTAAAGCGGGCCCAGCGCAGTTCTTC.

The chain carries TRBV11-3 and TRBJ2-2; possible D gene TRBD1, 6 bases. Between the trimmed V and J ends, which lost 5 bases and 7 bases, there was a span of 23 bases. CDR3 length: 17 amino acids. CDR1 is SGHNT and CDR2 is YENEEA in the germline V gene. CDR3 sequence (DNA): TGTGCCAGCAGCCTATCCCCGGGACACCCTAGGGACGGGGAGCTGTTTTTT. It translates to CASSLSPGHPRDGELFF.

The chain employs TRBV5-1 and TRBJ2-3; TRBD2 matches 12 bases. The CDR3 spans 15 residues. Germline V gene data show CDR1 as SGHRS and CDR2 as YFSETQ. V was clipped by 1 base and J by 4 bases; unmatched bases: 1. The CDR3 bases are TGCGCCAGCAGCTTGCCTAGCGGGAGGGCAGATACGCAGTATTTT. The encoded protein is CASSLPSGRADTQYF.

Only a few counts were recorded for this clone. V usage is TRBV6-1 and J usage is TRBJ2-3; 8 bases line up with TRBD1. The CDR3 runs to 14 residues. J lost 4 bases, V lost 6 bases, and 6 bases had no gene match. From germline, CDR1 is MNHNS and CDR2 SASEGT. CDR3 sequence (DNA): TGTGCCAGCAGGTTGGACAGGGTGGCAGATACGCAGTATTTT. It encodes CASRLDRVADTQYF.

In its sample, this clone was seen a few times. The chain joins TRBV6-5 to TRBJ1-5, with 7 bases identical to TRBD1. The length of the CDR3 is 13 residues. The J segment lost 6 bases and the V segment lost 5 bases, leaving 4 bases of the junction unmatched. Germline CDR1 MNHEY, CDR2 SVGAGI. This CDR3 is CASSGDRTQPQHF. DNA of the CDR3: TGTGCCAGCAGTGGGGACAGAACTCAGCCCCAGCATTTT.

This clone appeared once. The genes are TRBV19 and TRBJ2-1, with D possibly TRBD2 on 7 matching bases. The CDR3 consists of 14 residues. CDR1 is LNHDA, CDR2 SQIVND, per germline (reference sequence). The V end was cut by 1 base, the J end by 8 bases, with 12 bases between. The CDR3 sequence: CASSIGGGAYEQFF. CDR3 bases: TGTGCCAGTAGTATAGGAGGGGGGGCCTATGAGCAGTTCTTC.

The rearrangement links TRBV7-2 to TRBJ1-5; possibly TRBD1 for D (6 bases). The V gene lost 2 bases and the J gene lost 4 bases, with 9 bases spanning the gap. Germline-derived CDR1 and CDR2 are SGHTA and FQGNSA. CDR3 length: 14 amino acids. Written as DNA, the CDR3 is TGTGCCAGCAGCTTAAGGGACAAAAATCAGCCCCAGCATTTT. This encodes CASSLRDKNQPQHF.

The chain joins TRBV2 to TRBJ1-1; no clear D. The germline CDR1 and CDR2 sequences are SNHLY and FYNNEI. The CDR3 runs 10 residues. V shed 10 bases and J shed 2 bases, with 5 bases lying between them. DNA for the CDR3: TGTGCCATCCATAACACTGAAGCTTTCTTT. This translates into CAIHNTEAFF.

CDR3: CASRLDRGTYGYTF. The DNA for the CDR3 is TGTGCCAGCAGATTAGACAGGGGTACCTATGGCTACACCTTC. The chain is built from TRBV28 and TRBJ1-2; 8 bases map to TRBD1. V gave up 6 bases and J gave up 4 bases; unmatched junction bases: 7. The CDR3 covers 14 residues. Germline V gene sequence: CDR1 MDHEN, CDR2 SYDVKM.

This clone was counted many times. The V gene is TRBV28, the J gene TRBJ2-7; 12 bases are shared with TRBD1. J gave up 6 bases and V 5 bases, and 11 bases lay outside the gene matches. Germline CDR1 and CDR2: MDHEN and SYDVKM. This CDR3 contains 16 residues. CDR3 sequence: CASSSKTGQGAFEQYF. The CDR3 DNA reads TGTGCCAGCAGTAGTAAGACGGGACAGGGGGCGTTCGAGCAGTACTTC. Using reference TRBV28 and TRBJ2-7 for the parts outside the CDR3, the full variable domain is DVKVTQSSRYLVKRTGEKVFLECVQDMDHENMFWYRQDPGLGLRLIYFSYDVKMKEKGDIPEGYSVSREKKERFSLILESASTNQTSMYLCASSSKTGQGAFEQYFGPGTRLTVT.

The chain uses TRBV2 and TRBJ2-3, with TRBD2 matching over 10 bases. V shed 8 bases and J 0 bases; nucleotides not matched to a gene: 5. CDR1 is SNHLY and CDR2 is FYNNEI in the germline V gene. The CDR3 has 15 residues. The CDR3 bases are TGTGCCAGCTGGGGACTAGCGCCGAGCACAGATACGCAGTATTTT. Its translation: CASWGLAPSTDTQYF.

The chain employs TRBV30 and TRBJ1-5, with D perhaps TRBD1 (5 bases). Germline CDR1 is GTSNPN and CDR2 is SVGIG (reference sequence). The CDR3 sequence is 15 residues long. V lost 2 bases, J lost 0 bases, and 11 bases lay in between. Here the CDR3 DNA reads TGTGCCTGGAGTTCTAGGGGATTTAGCAATCAGCCCCAGCATTTT. This codes for CAWSSRGFSNQPQHF.

This clone was counted between two and nine times. A junction end diverges from the germline sequence, so it may reflect a read error. The J gene is TRBJ2-7, the V gene TRBV2; 10 bases fit TRBD1. Germline-derived CDR1 and CDR2 are SNHLY and FYNNEI. The CDR3 contains 12 residues. The CDR3 region is CASSKPGQGSLF. For the CDR3, the DNA is TGTGCCAGCAGTAAACCGGGACAGGGGTCCCTCTTC.

The rearrangement links TRBV2 to TRBJ1-2; no clear D. Looked up from germline, CDR1 is SNHLY and CDR2 is FYNNEI. CDR3 size: 11 residues. Trimming took 10 bases from V and 6 from J, leaving 12 bases between them. This CDR3 is CATTRADGYTF. The CDR3, as DNA: TGTGCCACCACCCGAGCGGATGGCTACACCTTC. Combining the CDR3 with reference TRBV2 and TRBJ1-2 gives the whole variable domain EPEVTQTPSHQVTQMGQEVILRCVPISNHLYFYWYRQILGQKVEFLVSFYNNEISEKSEIFDDQFSVERPDGSNFTLKIRSTKLEDSAMYFCATTRADGYTFGSGTRLTVV.

CDR3 loop: CASSLGQGETQYF. In nucleotides, the CDR3 is TGTGCCAGCAGCTTAGGACAGGGTGAGACCCAGTACTTC. The chain has TRBV11-1 and TRBJ2-5, with 7 bases aligning to TRBD1. Germline-derived CDR1 and CDR2 are SGHAT and FQDESV (reference sequence). The CDR3 totals 13 residues. V trimming: 1 base; J trimming: 5 bases; junction bases outside the gene matches: 1.